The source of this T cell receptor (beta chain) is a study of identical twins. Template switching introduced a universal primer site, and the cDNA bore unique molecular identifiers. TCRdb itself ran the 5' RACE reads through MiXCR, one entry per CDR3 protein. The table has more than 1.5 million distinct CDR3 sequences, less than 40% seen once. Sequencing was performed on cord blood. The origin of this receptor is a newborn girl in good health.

DNA for the CDR3: TGTGCCAGCAGCCTAATTCCGGGACCAGCCTACAATGAGCAGTTCTTC. Translation gives CASSLIPGPAYNEQFF. The chain uses TRBV3-1 and TRBJ2-1; D tentatively fits TRBD1 or TRBD2 (5 bases each). V was pared by 4 bases and J by 2 bases, with 15 bases between. The CDR3 has 16 amino acids. CDR1 and CDR2 (germline): LGHDT, YNNKEL (reference sequence).